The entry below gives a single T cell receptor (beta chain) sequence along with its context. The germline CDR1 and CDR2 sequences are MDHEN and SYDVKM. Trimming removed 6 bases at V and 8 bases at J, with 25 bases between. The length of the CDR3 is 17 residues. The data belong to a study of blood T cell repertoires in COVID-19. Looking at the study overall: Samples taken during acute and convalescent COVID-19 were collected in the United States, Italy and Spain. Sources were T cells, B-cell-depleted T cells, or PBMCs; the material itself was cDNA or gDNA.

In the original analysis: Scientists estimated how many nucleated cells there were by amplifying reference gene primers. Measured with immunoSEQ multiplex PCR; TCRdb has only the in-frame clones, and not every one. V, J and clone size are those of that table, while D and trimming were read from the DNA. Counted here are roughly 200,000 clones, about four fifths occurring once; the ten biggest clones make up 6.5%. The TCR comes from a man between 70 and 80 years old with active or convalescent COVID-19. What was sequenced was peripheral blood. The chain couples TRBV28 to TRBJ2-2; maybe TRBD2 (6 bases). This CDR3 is CASRGGAGMARLGELFF. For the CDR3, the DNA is TGTGCCAGCAGAGGTGGGGCGGGAATGGCCAGATTGGGGGAGCTGTTTTTT.